These 2 T cell receptor beta chains originate from one sample sequenced in a study of blood T cell repertoires in COVID-19. Some clones are missing from TCRdb's copy, which holds only in-frame ones; the method was immunoSEQ multiplex PCR. The table has about 140,000 clones, roughly 80% seen once. The sample was peripheral blood. The receptors here all came from a woman aged 50 to 60 with active or convalescent COVID-19.

This chain uses TRBV5-5 with TRBJ2-3; D uncertain. Trimming took 2 bases from V and 3 from J, leaving 10 bases between them. Germline V lookup: CDR1 SGHKS, CDR2 YYEKEE (reference sequence). The CDR3 contains 14 residues. The CDR3 loop reads CASSLRVNTDTQYF. CDR3 in DNA: TGTGCCAGCAGCTTACGAGTTAATACAGATACGCAGTATTTT.

This CDR3 reads CASNLASGYTGELFF. In DNA form, the CDR3 reads TGTGCCAGTAACTTGGCTAGCGGATACACCGGGGAGCTGTTTTTT. The chain couples TRBV19 to TRBJ2-2; 7 bases map to TRBD2. V was clipped by 7 bases and J by 3 bases; unmatched bases: 8. Per germline, CDR1 LNHDA and CDR2 SQIVND (reference sequence). The CDR3 totals 15 residues.